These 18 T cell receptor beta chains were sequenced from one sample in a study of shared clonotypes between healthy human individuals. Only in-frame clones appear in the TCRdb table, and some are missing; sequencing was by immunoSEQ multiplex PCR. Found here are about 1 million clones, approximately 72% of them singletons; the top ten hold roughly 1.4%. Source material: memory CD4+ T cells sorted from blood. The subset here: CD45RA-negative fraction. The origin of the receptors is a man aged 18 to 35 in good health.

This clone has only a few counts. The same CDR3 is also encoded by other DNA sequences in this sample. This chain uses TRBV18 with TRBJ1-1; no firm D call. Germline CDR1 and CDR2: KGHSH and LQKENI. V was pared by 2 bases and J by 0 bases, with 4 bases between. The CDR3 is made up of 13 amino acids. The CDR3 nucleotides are TGTGCCAGCTCACCATCGATGAACACTGAAGCTTTCTTT. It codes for CASSPSMNTEAFF.

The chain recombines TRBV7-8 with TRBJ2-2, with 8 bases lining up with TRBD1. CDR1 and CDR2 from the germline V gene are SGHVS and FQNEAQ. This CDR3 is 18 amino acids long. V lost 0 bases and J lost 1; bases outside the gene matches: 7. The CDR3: CASSLAGGGTGNTGELFF. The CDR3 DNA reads TGTGCCAGCAGCTTAGCAGGGGGCGGGACAGGGAACACCGGGGAGCTGTTTTTT.

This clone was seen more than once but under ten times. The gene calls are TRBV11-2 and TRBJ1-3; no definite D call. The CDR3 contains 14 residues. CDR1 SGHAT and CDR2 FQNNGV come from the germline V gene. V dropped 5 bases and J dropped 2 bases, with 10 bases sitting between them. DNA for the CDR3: TGTGCCAGCAGCACCGGGGATGCTGGAAACACCATATATTTT. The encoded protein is CASSTGDAGNTIYF. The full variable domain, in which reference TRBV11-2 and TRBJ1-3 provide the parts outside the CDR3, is EAGVAQSPRYKIIEKRQSVAFWCNPISGHATLYWYQQILGQGPKLLIQFQNNGVVDDSQLPKDRFSAERLKGVDSTLKIQPAKLEDSAVYLCASSTGDAGNTIYFGEGSWLTVV.

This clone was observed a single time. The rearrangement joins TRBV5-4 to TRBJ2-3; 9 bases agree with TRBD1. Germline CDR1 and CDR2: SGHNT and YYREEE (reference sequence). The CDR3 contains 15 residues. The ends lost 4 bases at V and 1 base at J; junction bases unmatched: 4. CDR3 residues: CASSGTGGGTDTQYF. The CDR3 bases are TGTGCCAGCAGCGGAACAGGGGGCGGCACAGATACGCAGTATTTT.

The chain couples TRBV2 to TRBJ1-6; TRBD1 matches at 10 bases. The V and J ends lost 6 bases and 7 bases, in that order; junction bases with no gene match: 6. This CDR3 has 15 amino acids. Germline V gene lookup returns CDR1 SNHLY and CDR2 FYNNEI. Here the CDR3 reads CASSTGQGENSPLHF. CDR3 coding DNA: TGTGCCAGCAGCACTGGACAGGGGGAGAATTCACCCCTCCACTTT.

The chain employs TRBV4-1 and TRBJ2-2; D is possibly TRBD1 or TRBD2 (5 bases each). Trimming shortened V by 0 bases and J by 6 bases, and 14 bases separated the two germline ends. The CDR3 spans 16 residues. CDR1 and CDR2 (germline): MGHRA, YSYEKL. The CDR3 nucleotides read TGCGCCAGCAGCCAAGAAGTAGGAGTGGGGGCCGGGGAGCTGTTTTTT. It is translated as CASSQEVGVGAGELFF.

DNA for the CDR3: TGTGCCAGCAGCCCCCGGGACAGGGGAACGCAGTATTTT. It translates to CASSPRDRGTQYF. The chain carries TRBV11-2 and TRBJ2-3, with 10 bases aligning to TRBD1. The CDR3 contains 13 residues. The J segment lost 9 bases and the V segment lost 5 bases, leaving 5 bases of the junction unmatched. Germline lookup yields CDR1 SGHAT and CDR2 FQNNGV.

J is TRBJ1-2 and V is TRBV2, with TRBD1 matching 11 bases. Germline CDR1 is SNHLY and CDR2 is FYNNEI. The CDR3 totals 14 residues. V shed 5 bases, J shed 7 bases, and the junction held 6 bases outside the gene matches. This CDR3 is CASSLRTGGGGYTF. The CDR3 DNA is TGTGCCAGCAGTCTCAGGACAGGGGGCGGTGGCTACACCTTC. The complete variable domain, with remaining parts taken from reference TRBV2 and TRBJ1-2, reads EPEVTQTPSHQVTQMGQEVILRCVPISNHLYFYWYRQILGQKVEFLVSFYNNEISEKSEIFDDQFSVERPDGSNFTLKIRSTKLEDSAMYFCASSLRTGGGGYTFGSGTRLTVV.

The CDR3 coding sequence is TGTGCCAGCAGCTTGAAGCGGGAGGGGACCCAGTACTTC. Its protein product is CASSLKREGTQYF. V and J are TRBV5-8 and TRBJ2-5; 10 nucleotides agree with TRBD2. The CDR3 extends over 13 amino acids. V shed 1 base and J 7 bases; nucleotides not matched to a gene: 1. The germline gives CDR1 SGHTS, CDR2 YDEGEE.

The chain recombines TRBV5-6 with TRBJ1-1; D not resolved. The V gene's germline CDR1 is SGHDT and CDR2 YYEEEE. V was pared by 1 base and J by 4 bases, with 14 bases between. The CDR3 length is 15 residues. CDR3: CASSLPGFTGTEAFF. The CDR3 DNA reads TGTGCCAGCAGCTTGCCCGGATTTACGGGCACTGAAGCTTTCTTT.

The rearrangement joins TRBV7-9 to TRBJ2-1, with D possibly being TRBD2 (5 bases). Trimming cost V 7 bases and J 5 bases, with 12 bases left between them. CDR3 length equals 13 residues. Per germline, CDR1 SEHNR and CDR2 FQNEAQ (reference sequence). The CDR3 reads CASTVDLNNEQFF. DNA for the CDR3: TGTGCCAGCACCGTGGACTTAAACAATGAGCAGTTCTTC.

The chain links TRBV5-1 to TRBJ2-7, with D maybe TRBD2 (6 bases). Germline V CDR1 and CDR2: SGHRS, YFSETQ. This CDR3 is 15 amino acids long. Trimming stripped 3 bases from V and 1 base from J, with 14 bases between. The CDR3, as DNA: TGCGCCAGCAGCTGGGGGGACCGGGGTTCCTACGAGCAGTACTTC. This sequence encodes CASSWGDRGSYEQYF.

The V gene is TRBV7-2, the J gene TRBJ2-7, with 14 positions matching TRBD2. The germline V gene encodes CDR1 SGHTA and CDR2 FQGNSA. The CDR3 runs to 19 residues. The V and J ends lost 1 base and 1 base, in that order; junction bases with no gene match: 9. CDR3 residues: CASSLGGLAGVRGSYEQYF. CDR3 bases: TGTGCCAGCAGCTTAGGGGGACTAGCGGGAGTTAGGGGATCCTACGAGCAGTACTTC.

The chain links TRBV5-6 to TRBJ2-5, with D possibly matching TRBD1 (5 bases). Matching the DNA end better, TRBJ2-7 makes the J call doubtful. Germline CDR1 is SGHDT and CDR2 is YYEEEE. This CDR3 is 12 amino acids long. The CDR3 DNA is TGTGCCAGCTCCCGACAGAGCCACGAGCAGTACTTC. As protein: CASSRQSHEQYF.

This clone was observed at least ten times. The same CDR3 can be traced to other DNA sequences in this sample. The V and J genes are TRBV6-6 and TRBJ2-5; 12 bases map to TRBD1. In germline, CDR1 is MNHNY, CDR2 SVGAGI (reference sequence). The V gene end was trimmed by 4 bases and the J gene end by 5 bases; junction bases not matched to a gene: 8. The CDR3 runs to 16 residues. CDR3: CASSSSGTGGAETQYF. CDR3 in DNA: TGTGCCAGCAGTTCATCCGGGACAGGGGGCGCGGAGACCCAGTACTTC.

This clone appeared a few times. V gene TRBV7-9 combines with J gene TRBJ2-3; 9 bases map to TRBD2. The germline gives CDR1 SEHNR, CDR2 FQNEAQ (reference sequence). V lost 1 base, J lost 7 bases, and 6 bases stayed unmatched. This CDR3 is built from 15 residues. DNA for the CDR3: TGTGCCAGCAGCTTAGGAGCGGGGGGCCGGAATACGCAGTATTTT. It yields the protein CASSLGAGGRNTQYF. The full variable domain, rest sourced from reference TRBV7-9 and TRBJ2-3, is DTGVSQNPRHKITKRGQNVTFRCDPISEHNRLYWYRQTLGQGPEFLTYFQNEAQLEKSRLLSDRFSAERPKGSFSTLEIQRTEQGDSAMYLCASSLGAGGRNTQYFGPGTRLTVL.

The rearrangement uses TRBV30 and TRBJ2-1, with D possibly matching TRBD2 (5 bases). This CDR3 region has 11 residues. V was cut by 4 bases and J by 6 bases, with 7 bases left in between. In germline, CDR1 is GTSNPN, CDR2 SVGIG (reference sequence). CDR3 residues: CAWTSSNEQFF. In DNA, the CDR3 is TGTGCCTGGACTAGCAGCAATGAGCAGTTCTTC.

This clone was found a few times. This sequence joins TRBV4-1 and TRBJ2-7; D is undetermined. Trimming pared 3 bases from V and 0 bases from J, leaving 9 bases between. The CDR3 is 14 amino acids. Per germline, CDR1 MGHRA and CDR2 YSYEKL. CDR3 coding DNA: TGCGCCAGCAGCCATGGGATCAGCTCCTACGAGCAGTACTTC. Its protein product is CASSHGISSYEQYF.